Below are 16 T cell receptor beta chains sequenced from a single sample in a study of T cells and Merkel cell carcinoma outcomes. Sequencing used immunoSEQ multiplex PCR; TCRdb keeps in-frame clones, though not all of them. The profile covers about 6,000 clones, with approximately 77% appearing a single time and 5.9% taken by the ten largest. Source material: tumor tissue from Merkel cell carcinoma. The receptors originated from a human donor with Merkel cell carcinoma.

This clone was seen a handful of times. The junction does not match germline at one end; this may be a read error. This chain links TRBV7-9 with TRBJ2-2, with 8 bases matching TRBD2. Per germline, CDR1 SEHNR and CDR2 FQNEAQ (reference sequence). The CDR3 contains 15 residues. CDR3 bases: TGTACCAGCAGCTTAGCGGGATCGAACACCGGGGAGCTGTTTTTT. Protein sequence: CTSSLAGSNTGELFF.

The J gene is TRBJ2-7, the V gene TRBV7-2; perhaps TRBD1 as D (6 bases). The V and J ends lost 5 bases and 4 bases respectively, with 12 bases between them. Germline loops: CDR1 SGHTA, CDR2 FQGNSA. The CDR3 is 13 residues long. The CDR3 region has the DNA TGTGCCAGCAGCATGAGACAGGTTTACGAGCAGTACTTC. It translates to CASSMRQVYEQYF.

The chain combines TRBV30 with TRBJ1-3; no definite D call. There are 12 residues in the CDR3. V shed 4 bases and J shed 2 bases, with 6 bases lying between them. Germline V gene lookup returns CDR1 GTSNPN and CDR2 SVGIG (reference sequence). Here the CDR3 DNA reads TGTGCCTGGAAAAAGACTGGAAACACCATATATTTT. Protein: CAWKKTGNTIYF.

This clone is a singleton in its sample. CDR3 coding DNA: TGTGCCAGCAGCTCCGTACTGGAGGACCAAGCTTTCTTT. The encoded protein is CASSSVLEDQAFF. The V call is TRBV7-9, the J call TRBJ1-1, with unresolved D. Trimming shortened V by 4 bases and J by 9 bases, and 15 bases separated the two germline ends. This CDR3 has 13 amino acids. Looked up from germline, CDR1 is SEHNR and CDR2 is FQNEAQ (reference sequence).

The J gene is TRBJ1-2, the V gene TRBV30; no clear D. Germline V CDR1 and CDR2: GTSNPN, SVGIG (reference sequence). CDR3 size: 13 residues. V dropped 0 bases and J dropped 8 bases, with 13 bases sitting between them. The DNA for the CDR3 is TGTGCCTGGAGTGTTCAGGCCCCACGAGGCTACACCTTC. Its protein is CAWSVQAPRGYTF.

The chain carries TRBV6-5 and TRBJ2-1; D not resolved. The CDR3 is 14 residues long. CDR1 is MNHEY and CDR2 is SVGAGI in the germline V gene. The germline V and J ends were trimmed by 0 bases and 7 bases, with 10 bases remaining between them. The CDR3 protein is CASSYSLEWNEQFF. The CDR3 DNA sequence: TGTGCCAGCAGTTACTCCTTGGAGTGGAATGAGCAGTTCTTC.

In regard to this clone: At the DNA level, this CDR3 is encoded by other sequences in the same sample as well. The chain combines TRBV11-3 with TRBJ2-5; 9 bases fit TRBD1. This CDR3 comprises 15 residues. V was clipped by 5 bases and J by 5 bases; unmatched bases: 9. The germline V gene has CDR1 SGHNT and CDR2 YENEEA. CDR3: CASSPGTGLWETQYF. The CDR3 region has the DNA TGTGCCAGCAGCCCCGGGACAGGGCTGTGGGAGACCCAGTACTTC. The variable domain in full, completed from reference TRBV11-3 and TRBJ2-5, reads EAGVVQSPRYKIIEKKQPVAFWCNPISGHNTLYWYLQNLGQGPELLIRYENEEAVDDSQLPKDRFSAERLKGVDSTLKIQPAELGDSAVYLCASSPGTGLWETQYFGPGTRLLVL.

The gene calls are TRBV6-4 and TRBJ2-7; TRBD2 agrees at 7 bases. The V segment lost 7 bases and the J segment 4 bases; nucleotides outside the gene matches: 16. The CDR3 has 16 residues. Germline V lookup: CDR1 MRHNA, CDR2 SNTAGT. As DNA, the CDR3 is TGTGCCAGCAAACCGCTAGCGGTTGTTTCAGGATACGAGCAGTACTTC. Translating it yields CASKPLAVVSGYEQYF.

The chain employs TRBV5-1 and TRBJ1-1; D gene unclear. The ends were cut back, 5 bases at V and 1 base at J, with 12 bases in the middle. Germline CDR1 SGHRS, CDR2 YFSETQ. This CDR3 comprises 14 residues. The CDR3 is CASSFQLGNTEAFF. CDR3 nucleotide sequence: TGCGCCAGCAGTTTTCAGTTGGGGAACACTGAAGCTTTCTTT.

This clone was counted once. J is TRBJ1-2 and V is TRBV6-5, with D uncertain. V lost 7 bases to trimming and J lost 5 bases, with 14 bases between them. Germline V CDR1 and CDR2: MNHEY, SVGAGI. CDR3 length equals 13 residues. CDR3 sequence: CASTKGPMYGYTF. The CDR3 DNA is TGTGCCAGCACCAAAGGACCTATGTATGGCTACACCTTC.

The V and J genes are TRBV2 and TRBJ1-5, with TRBD1 identical over 7 bases. The CDR3 is 12 residues long. CDR1 is SNHLY and CDR2 is FYNNEI in the germline V gene. The V gene end was trimmed by 8 bases and the J gene end by 6 bases; junction bases not matched to a gene: 4. The CDR3 nucleotides are TGTGCCAGCCAGGGGGGGAGTCAGCCCCAGCATTTT. It translates to CASQGGSQPQHF.

The V and J genes are TRBV4-2 and TRBJ1-1, with D perhaps TRBD1 (5 bases). Germline CDR1 LGHNA, CDR2 YNFKEQ. Between the trimmed V and J ends, which lost 4 bases and 1 base, there was a span of 19 bases. This CDR3 comprises 17 residues. The CDR3 DNA is TGTGCCAGCAGCCCCCTCCTGGGACGAGGAGGGAACACTGAAGCTTTCTTT. Protein sequence: CASSPLLGRGGNTEAFF.

In its sample, this clone was seen a few times. The rearrangement joins TRBV20-1 to TRBJ2-7; D is uncertain. Trimming removed 1 base from V and 3 bases from J, with 4 bases in between. Germline V gene sequence: CDR1 DFQATT, CDR2 SNEGSKA (reference sequence). This CDR3 contains 11 residues. CDR3 coding DNA: TGCAGTGCTAGAGTTAACTACGAGCAGTACTTC. It encodes CSARVNYEQYF.

In its sample, this clone was seen a few times. The chain has TRBV5-1 and TRBJ2-2, with TRBD2 matching 9 bases. With 4 bases clipped from V and 4 bases from J, the junction kept 2 bases outside the gene matches. Germline-derived CDR1 and CDR2 are SGHRS and YFSETQ. This CDR3 has 14 residues. The CDR3 loop reads CASSVAGATGELFF. Written as DNA, the CDR3 is TGCGCCAGCAGCGTAGCGGGAGCCACCGGGGAGCTGTTTTTT.

CDR3 amino acids: CASSTDSPYEQYF. CDR3 sequence (DNA): TGTGCCAGCAGCACCGACAGCCCCTACGAGCAGTACTTC. The V call is TRBV5-6, the J call TRBJ2-7; tentative D call: TRBD1 (5 bases). This CDR3 has 13 amino acids. Trimming shortened V by 4 bases and J by 2 bases, and 10 bases separated the two germline ends. Germline V gives CDR1 SGHDT, CDR2 YYEEEE.

This clone was detected only a few times. The chain carries TRBV7-9 and TRBJ1-1, with D unresolved. Germline CDR1 and CDR2: SEHNR and FQNEAQ (reference sequence). V was shortened by 3 bases and J by 5 bases, with 10 bases between the two germline ends. This CDR3 is built from 13 residues. The CDR3 loop is CASSFGGTTEAFF. The CDR3 DNA follows: TGTGCCAGCAGCTTTGGAGGCACTACTGAAGCTTTCTTT.